The 6 T cell receptor beta chains presented below share a single source sample, sequenced in a study of monozygotic twins with inflammatory bowel disease. With the 5' RACE reads reprocessed, TCRdb shows one record per CDR3 protein and no DNA. The repertoire shows some 170,000 distinct CDR3 sequences; the top ten hold approximately 7.4%. The material sequenced was blood. The receptors were sampled from a human donor with ulcerative colitis or Crohn's disease, or a healthy co-twin of an affected twin (not recorded which).

The rearrangement links TRBV4-1 to TRBJ1-2; TCRdb's D gene call, TRBD1, goes unchecked for lack of DNA. This CDR3 has 15 residues. Germline V lookup: CDR1 MGHRA, CDR2 YSYEKL. The CDR3 sequence: CASSQVYSGTYGYTF.

The V and J genes are TRBV12-3 or TRBV12-4 and TRBJ1-5. The length of the CDR3 is 15 residues. The CDR3 sequence: CASSPGPTSHQPQHF.

This chain connects TRBV18 to TRBJ1-2. Germline lookup yields CDR1 KGHSH and CDR2 LQKENI. CDR3 length: 13 residues. CDR3 residues: CASSNREAYGYTF.

The V call is TRBV3-1, the J call TRBJ2-5; TCRdb's D call, TRBD2, is unchecked because there is no DNA. This CDR3 contains 15 residues. Looked up from germline, CDR1 is LGHDT and CDR2 is YNNKEL (reference sequence). CDR3 loop: CASSLGGLAGETQYF.

This chain uses TRBV7-2 with TRBJ2-1. This CDR3 is 12 amino acids long. Germline loops: CDR1 SGHTA, CDR2 FQGNSA. The CDR3 spells CASSWRSNEQFF.

The gene calls are TRBV20-1 and TRBJ1-2. The CDR3 covers 14 residues. Germline values: CDR1 DFQATT, CDR2 SNEGSKA (reference sequence). The CDR3 reads CSADPDGANYGYTF.